This T cell receptor (beta chain) was sequenced for a study of radiotherapy plus CTLA-4 blockade in lung cancer. Overall study: Disease control was present in under 35% of patients, and objective responses in 15% to 20%. Study-level results: Following radiotherapy plus ipilimumab, tumor-derived TCR clones expanded in the blood.

About this clone: Its antigen remains unknown.

Data came from immunoSEQ multiplex PCR; TCRdb stores just in-frame clones and leaves some out. The table lists some 67,000 clones, around 77% of them singletons, with roughly 15% in the top ten. CDR3 size: 16 residues. The germline V and J ends were trimmed by 0 bases and 4 bases, with 12 bases remaining between them. CDR1 and CDR2 from the germline V gene are MNHEY and SVGAGI. The sample consisted of peripheral blood, taken from a patient treated with radiotherapy plus ipilimumab. V is TRBV6-5 and J is TRBJ1-4; TRBD1 is a possible D gene (6 bases). The sequence came from a human donor with non-small cell lung cancer whose response to radiotherapy plus ipilimumab could not be evaluated. Some clones in this sample may be carry-over from other donors' samples. Written as DNA, the CDR3 is TGTGCCAGCAGTTACTCTCGGACAGCCGTTAATGAAAAACTGTTTTTT. Amino acid sequence: CASSYSRTAVNEKLFF.